A selection of T cell receptor beta chains follows, all from one sample in a study of shared clonotypes between healthy human individuals. Measured with immunoSEQ multiplex PCR; TCRdb has only the in-frame clones, and not every one. The sample carries approximately 98,000 clones, 68% recorded once. Sequences were obtained from memory CD8+ T cells sorted from blood. Receptors were obtained from a woman under 40 in good health. The CDR3 runs from the conserved cysteine through the conserved F or W. D genes are given only for firm matches. Clone size is not always given. Where it is, it says once, few, many or a class for expanded clones.

once,TRBJ1-3,TRBD1,TRBV5-6,CASSFSVTGSGNTIYF,TGTGCCAGCAGCTTTTCCGTGACAGGGAGTGGAAACACCATATATTTT
NA,TRBJ1-5,NA,TRBV4-1,CASSLQRWRGGNQPQHF,TGCGCCAGCAGCTTACAACGGTGGAGGGGAGGCAATCAGCCCCAGCATTTT
NA,TRBJ1-4,TRBD1,TRBV19,CASSIRWDRKNEKLFF,TGTGCCAGTAGTATCCGGTGGGACAGGAAGAATGAAAAACTGTTTTTT
few,TRBJ2-1,TRBD1,TRBV2,CASSAGQTSYNEQFF,TGTGCCAGCAGTGCGGGACAGACGTCCTACAATGAGCAGTTCTTC
NA,TRBJ1-2,TRBD1,TRBV2,CASSEEQGPPYGYTF,TGTGCCAGCAGTGAAGAACAGGGGCCCCCGTATGGCTACACCTTC
NA,TRBJ1-4,TRBD1,TRBV7-9,CASRDTGAPNEKLFF,TGTGCCAGCAGGGATACAGGGGCCCCCAATGAAAAACTGTTTTTT
NA,TRBJ1-5,NA,TRBV6-5,CASSYLGLGPQHF,TGTGCCAGCAGTTACCTGGGTTTGGGGCCCCAGCATTTT
NA,TRBJ1-2,TRBD1,TRBV10-2,CASSELVRGRKSYGYTF,TGCGCCAGCAGTGAGTTGGTCAGGGGGCGAAAATCCTATGGCTACACCTTC
NA,TRBJ2-5,NA,TRBV4-2,CASSQTRGLVETQYF,TGTGCCAGCAGCCAGACTAGGGGCCTTGTCGAGACCCAGTACTTC
NA,TRBJ1-5,NA,TRBV2,CASSNNTSNQPQHF,TGTGCCAGCAGTAACAACACTAGCAATCAGCCCCAGCATTTT
NA,TRBJ2-1,TRBD2,TRBV9,CASDTVGLAGYEQFF,TGTGCCAGCGATACAGTGGGACTAGCGGGTTATGAGCAGTTCTTC
NA,TRBJ2-1,TRBD1,TRBV25-1,CASSDGDRVGNEQFF,TGTGCCAGCAGTGATGGAGACAGGGTGGGTAATGAGCAGTTCTTC
NA,TRBJ2-7,NA,TRBV19,CASSIRRASVASEQYF,TGTGCCAGTAGTATAAGGAGGGCAAGTGTCGCCTCCGAGCAGTACTTC
NA,TRBJ1-2,NA,TRBV5-5,CASSLGEGGYTF,TGTGCCAGCAGCTTGGGCGAGGGCGGCTACACCTTC
NA,TRBJ2-6,NA,TRBV30,CAWRASTSLLAGANVLTF,TGTGCCTGGAGGGCGTCGACTAGTCTGCTTGCTGGGGCCAACGTCCTGACTTTC
once,TRBJ2-1,TRBD2,TRBV4-2,CASRHTSGSYNEQFF,TGTGCCAGCAGGCACACTAGCGGGTCCTACAATGAGCAGTTCTTC
NA,TRBJ1-5,NA,TRBV21-1,CASSIKGIQPQHF,TGTGCCAGCAGCATCAAGGGAATCCAGCCCCAGCATTTT
NA,TRBJ1-1,NA,TRBV6-1,CASSEGRGGNTEAFF,TGTGCCAGCAGTGAAGGGAGGGGGGGGAACACTGAAGCTTTCTTT
NA,TRBJ2-7,TRBD2,TRBV11-2,CASSLGTSGLNEQYF,TGTGCCAGCAGCTTAGGGACTAGCGGGTTGAACGAGCAGTACTTC
NA,TRBJ2-3,NA,TRBV28,CASSLNTHREGTDTQYF,TGTGCCAGCAGTTTAAACACCCATAGGGAAGGCACAGATACGCAGTATTTT
NA,TRBJ2-7,NA,TRBV28,CASSPVGFEQYF,TGTGCCAGCAGTCCCGTGGGGTTCGAGCAGTACTTC
NA,TRBJ2-7,NA,TRBV6-1,CASLGGIYEQYF,TGTGCCAGCTTAGGCGGGATATACGAGCAGTACTTC
NA,TRBJ2-7,NA,TRBV5-6,CASSLGSGFGYEQYF,TGTGCCAGCAGCTTGGGGTCGGGGTTCGGGTACGAGCAGTACTTC
NA,TRBJ2-2,NA,TRBV10-3,CAISERKGLSNTGELFF,TGTGCCATTTCCGAGCGGAAGGGACTGTCGAACACCGGGGAGCTGTTTTTT
NA,TRBJ2-5,NA,TRBV4-1,CASSRILAGRETQYF,TGCGCCAGCAGCCGAATCTTGGCGGGTAGGGAGACCCAGTACTTC
NA,TRBJ2-7,TRBD2,TRBV5-4,CASSLQREGYEQYF,TGTGCCAGCAGCCTCCAGCGGGAGGGGTACGAGCAGTACTTC
NA,TRBJ1-5,NA,TRBV6-5,CASKHLRGDQPQHF,TGTGCCAGCAAACATCTCCGGGGGGATCAGCCCCAGCATTTT
few,TRBJ2-7,TRBD2,TRBV5-1,CASASGTSGLEQYF,TGCGCCAGCGCATCCGGGACTAGCGGGCTCGAGCAGTACTTC
NA,TRBJ1-3,NA,TRBV4-1,CASSQDHESGNTIYF,TGCGCCAGCAGCCAAGATCATGAATCTGGAAACACCATATATTTT
NA,TRBJ2-2,NA,TRBV16,CASSPPRGRNTGELFF,TGTGCCAGCAGCCCCCCCCGGGGGCGGAACACCGGGGAGCTGTTTTTT
once,TRBJ2-7,NA,TRBV18,CASSPSESYEQYF,TGTGCCAGCTCACCATCGGAGTCCTACGAGCAGTACTTC
NA,TRBJ2-1,TRBD2,TRBV29-1,CSAGLAGGLDEQFF,TGCAGCGCGGGACTAGCGGGAGGTTTGGATGAGCAGTTCTTC
NA,TRBJ1-2,TRBD1,TRBV30,CAWSVHGTGHPYGYTF,TGTGCCTGGAGTGTTCACGGGACAGGGCACCCCTATGGCTACACCTTC
NA,TRBJ2-7,TRBD2,TRBV27,CASRRLADPYEQYF,TGTGCCAGCAGACGACTAGCGGATCCCTACGAGCAGTACTTC
NA,TRBJ2-1,NA,TRBV7-8,CASSLSVHNEQFF,TGTGCCAGCAGCTTGTCAGTGCACAATGAGCAGTTCTTC
NA,TRBJ2-1,NA,TRBV6-6,CASSYSRPGGHEQFF,TGTGCCAGCAGTTACTCCCGCCCCGGGGGCCATGAGCAGTTCTTC
NA,TRBJ2-7,NA,TRBV27,CASSLSIGGRNEQYF,TGTGCCAGCAGTTTATCAATAGGGGGTCGGAACGAGCAGTACTTC
NA,TRBJ2-1,NA,TRBV7-9,CASSLGVYEQFF,TGTGCCAGCAGCTTAGGCGTATATGAGCAGTTCTTC
few,TRBJ2-1,TRBD2,TRBV27,CASRGLADSLPEQFF,TGTGCCAGCAGGGGACTAGCGGACTCCCTACCGGAGCAGTTCTTC
NA,TRBJ1-2,NA,TRBV30,CAWSVLGGYTF,TGTGCCTGGAGTGTACTGGGTGGCTACACCTTC
NA,TRBJ2-2,TRBD2,TRBV10-2,CASSELLAGVVTGELFF,TGCGCCAGCAGTGAGTTACTAGCGGGAGTCGTCACCGGGGAGCTGTTTTTT
NA,TRBJ1-4,NA,TRBV27,CASSFSPPGALGEKLFF,TGTGCCAGCAGTTTTTCCCCCCCGGGGGCTTTGGGTGAAAAACTGTTTTTT
NA,TRBJ2-3,NA,TRBV5-4,CASSPHISTDTQYF,TGTGCCAGCAGCCCGCATATCAGCACAGATACGCAGTATTTT
NA,TRBJ2-7,NA,TRBV19,CASSRTYPVLYEQYF,TGTGCCAGTAGTCGGACGTACCCAGTACTCTACGAGCAGTACTTC
NA,TRBJ2-7,TRBD2,TRBV2,CASSEYQREGYEQYF,TGTGCCAGCAGTGAATACCAACGGGAGGGCTACGAGCAGTACTTC
NA,TRBJ1-1,TRBD1,TRBV2,CASSYLDRARGDTEAFF,TGTGCCAGCAGCTACCTTGACAGGGCGAGAGGGGACACTGAAGCTTTCTTT
NA,TRBJ2-7,TRBD1,TRBV6-1,CASSGRGGHHEQYF,TGTGCCAGCAGTGGGAGAGGGGGCCACCACGAGCAGTACTTC